The 32 T cell receptor beta chains below all came from one sample that was sequenced in a study of blood T cell repertoires in COVID-19. The repertoire was sequenced with immunoSEQ multiplex PCR; TCRdb's copy has only in-frame clones and lacks some. Seen here are over 85,000 clones, 76% observed once, and the top ten hold approximately 3.9%. What was sequenced was peripheral blood. These receptor sequences come from a woman aged 80 or over with acute or convalescent COVID-19.

On this clone itself: At one end the junction does not follow the germline gene, possibly because of a read error. V usage is TRBV7-9 and J usage is TRBJ2-7; 10 bases agree with TRBD2. The germline CDR1 and CDR2 sequences are SEHNR and FQNEAQ (reference sequence). The CDR3 loop spans 14 amino acids. The CDR3 DNA is TGTGCCAGCAGCTCCTCCGCACCGACTAGCGGGCGAAGCTTC. It specifies CASSSSAPTSGRSF.

This clone occurred a few times. This chain links TRBV23-1 with TRBJ2-1; 10 nucleotides align to TRBD2. TRBV23-1 is marked as an open reading frame, function uncertain. J was trimmed by 4 bases and V by 4 bases; bases with no gene match: 4. CDR3 length equals 15 residues. CDR3 protein: CASSRETSGYNEQFF. The CDR3 coding sequence is TGCGCCAGCAGTCGAGAGACTAGCGGGTACAATGAGCAGTTCTTC.

In nucleotides, the CDR3 is TGTGCCATCAAGCGAGCGGAGGATACGCAGTATTTT. This translates into CAIKRAEDTQYF. The rearrangement links TRBV10-3 to TRBJ2-3, with D possibly matching TRBD2 (5 bases). The CDR3 has 12 residues. V lost 7 bases and J 6 bases, leaving 11 bases between the germline ends. Germline V lookup: CDR1 ENHRY, CDR2 SYGVKD.

The rearrangement uses TRBV19 and TRBJ2-3; tentatively, D is TRBD2 (6 bases). V was cut by 5 bases and J by 4 bases, with 16 bases left in between. CDR1 LNHDA and CDR2 SQIVND come from the germline V gene (reference sequence). The CDR3 loop spans 15 amino acids. The CDR3 loop reads CASSLGGGSADTQYF. The CDR3, as DNA: TGTGCCAGTAGTCTGGGTGGGGGGAGCGCAGATACGCAGTATTTT.

The chain's CDR3 is CASSQQYRWTVRDTQYF. CDR3 nucleotide sequence: TGCGCCAGCAGCCAACAATACCGGTGGACAGTACGAGATACGCAGTATTTT. The rearrangement joins TRBV4-3 to TRBJ2-3, with D perhaps matching TRBD1 (6 bases). Trimming removed 2 bases from V and 5 bases from J, with 20 bases in between. From germline, CDR1 is LGHNA and CDR2 YSLEER. The CDR3 consists of 17 residues.

This chain links TRBV7-9 with TRBJ2-1; D gene uncertain. Germline V gene lookup returns CDR1 SEHNR and CDR2 FQNEAQ (reference sequence). This CDR3 is 11 amino acids long. V was pared by 4 bases and J by 12 bases, with 10 bases between. The chain's CDR3 is CASSSRVTQFF. CDR3 nucleotides: TGTGCCAGCAGCTCCCGGGTTACGCAGTTCTTC.

V is TRBV19 and J is TRBJ2-5, with 10 bases aligning to TRBD1. Germline loops: CDR1 LNHDA, CDR2 SQIVND (reference sequence). This CDR3 is built from 15 residues. Losses at the gene ends were 5 bases for V and 3 bases for J; bases not matched to a gene: 6. CDR3 nucleotide sequence: TGTGCCAGTAGTCCGGACAGGGGGAGTAAAGAGACCCAGTACTTC. Protein product: CASSPDRGSKETQYF.

This chain connects TRBV5-4 to TRBJ2-6; D call uncertain. This CDR3 contains 16 residues. Germline V gene sequence: CDR1 SGHNT, CDR2 YYREEE (reference sequence). Trimming stripped 1 base from V and 0 bases from J, with 8 bases between. The DNA for the CDR3 is TGTGCCAGCAGCTTGAACCGGTACTCTGGGGCCAACGTCCTGACTTTC. The encoded protein is CASSLNRYSGANVLTF.

The chain is built from TRBV7-9 and TRBJ2-1; 8 bases fit TRBD1. Per germline, CDR1 SEHNR and CDR2 FQNEAQ (reference sequence). This CDR3 contains 15 residues. V shed 5 bases, J shed 7 bases, and the junction held 10 bases outside the gene matches. CDR3 nucleotide sequence: TGTGCCAGCAGCCCGGGACAGGTATCATTAAATGAGCAGTTCTTC. The encoded protein is CASSPGQVSLNEQFF. Full variable domain (rest looked up from reference TRBV7-9 and TRBJ2-1): DTGVSQNPRHKITKRGQNVTFRCDPISEHNRLYWYRQTLGQGPEFLTYFQNEAQLEKSRLLSDRFSAERPKGSFSTLEIQRTEQGDSAMYLCASSPGQVSLNEQFFGPGTRLTVL.

The chain links TRBV3-1 (or the pseudogene TRBV3-2) to TRBJ1-6; unclear D gene. Germline lookup yields CDR1 LGHDT and CDR2 YNNKEL (reference sequence). CDR3 length: 15 residues. V was clipped by 4 bases and J by 1 base, with 8 bases between them. The CDR3 sequence is CASSPLESYNSPLHF. In DNA, the CDR3 is TGTGCCAGCAGCCCTTTAGAGTCCTATAATTCACCCCTCCACTTT.

The rearrangement links TRBV6-6 to TRBJ2-1; D unclear. From germline, CDR1 is MNHNY and CDR2 SVGAGI (reference sequence). CDR3 length: 12 residues. Trimming pared 2 bases from V and 10 bases from J, leaving 9 bases between. The CDR3 reads CASSYVSREQFF. CDR3 DNA sequence: TGTGCCAGCAGTTACGTCTCCCGGGAGCAGTTCTTC.

This clone came up once. V and J are TRBV5-3 and TRBJ2-7; 7 positions match TRBD2. TRBV5-3 is an open reading frame, and its role is uncertain. V shed 7 bases and J 2 bases; nucleotides not matched to a gene: 9. The CDR3 has 14 amino acids. CDR3 DNA: TGTGCCAGACCCCTGACTAGCAGACCCTACGAGCAGTACTTC. It codes for CARPLTSRPYEQYF.

J is TRBJ2-2 and V is TRBV19, with a possible D match to TRBD2 (6 bases). Germline CDR1 reads LNHDA; CDR2 reads SQIVND (reference sequence). The CDR3 has 15 amino acids. V lost 6 bases to trimming and J lost 1 base, with 12 bases between them. The CDR3 here is CASSLTRGNTGELFF. The CDR3, as DNA: TGTGCCAGTAGCCTGACTAGGGGGAACACCGGGGAGCTGTTTTTT.

The genes are TRBV7-3 and TRBJ2-5, with 11 bases fitting TRBD2. The V segment lost 2 bases and the J segment 5 bases; nucleotides outside the gene matches: 10. CDR3 length equals 17 residues. Per the germline V gene, CDR1 is SGHTA and CDR2 is FQGTGA. The CDR3 nucleotides read TGTGCCAGCAGCTTAGGTAGCGGGGGGGCCTCGAGGGAGACCCAGTACTTC. Amino acid sequence: CASSLGSGGASRETQYF.

This clone was detected only a few times. V is TRBV19 and J is TRBJ1-6; 7 nucleotides match TRBD1. Trimming cost V 5 bases and J 4 bases; bases outside gene matches: 5. This CDR3 spans 15 amino acids. The germline gives CDR1 LNHDA, CDR2 SQIVND (reference sequence). The CDR3 here is CASSPGTEYNSPLHF. Here the CDR3 DNA reads TGTGCCAGTAGTCCAGGGACAGAGTATAATTCACCCCTCCACTTT.

This chain connects TRBV4-1 to TRBJ2-5, with TRBD2 identical over 13 bases. Germline V lookup: CDR1 MGHRA, CDR2 YSYEKL. Trimming removed 0 bases from V and 4 bases from J; junction bases left unmatched: 11. This CDR3 is built from 19 residues. The CDR3 here is CASSQDIRGTSGEVETQYF. The CDR3 DNA reads as TGCGCCAGCAGCCAAGATATTAGAGGGACTAGCGGGGAGGTAGAGACCCAGTACTTC.

The gene calls are TRBV2 and TRBJ2-6; D is possibly TRBD1 (6 bases). Germline V CDR1 and CDR2: SNHLY, FYNNEI. V was shortened by 4 bases and J by 2 bases, with 12 bases between the two germline ends. The CDR3 totals 16 residues. CDR3 coding DNA: TGTGCCAGCAGTGGGGACACCCAGGCTGGGGCCAACGTCCTGACTTTC. As protein: CASSGDTQAGANVLTF.

The rearrangement links TRBV5-1 to TRBJ2-1, with TRBD2 as a possible D gene (6 bases). V shed 2 bases and J shed 8 bases, with 20 bases lying between them. The CDR3 runs 16 residues. Germline CDR1 SGHRS, CDR2 YFSETQ. For the CDR3, the DNA is TGCGCCAGCAGCTTACCAGCACGGGGGAGCATCGATGAGCAGTTCTTC. Its protein is CASSLPARGSIDEQFF.

This clone was counted a single time. The V and J genes are TRBV2 and TRBJ1-5; D is perhaps TRBD1 (6 bases). Trimming left V 4 bases short and J 8 bases short, with 18 bases between. From germline, CDR1 is SNHLY and CDR2 FYNNEI. The CDR3 spans 15 residues. This CDR3 reads CASSVTGFGGEPQHF. The CDR3 coding sequence is TGTGCCAGCAGTGTGACAGGTTTTGGTGGGGAGCCCCAGCATTTT.

The CDR3 is CASSLPAGAGTDTQYF. CDR3 in DNA: TGTGCCAGCAGTCTACCGGCGGGAGCAGGTACAGATACGCAGTATTTT. The chain uses TRBV14 and TRBJ2-3; 7 nucleotides line up with TRBD2. CDR1 is SGHDN, CDR2 FVKESK, per germline. V trimming: 6 bases; J trimming: 3 bases; junction bases outside the gene matches: 12. This CDR3 has 16 amino acids.

This clone was counted a few times. The J gene is TRBJ1-2, the V gene TRBV7-9; 9 bases are shared with TRBD1. Germline-derived CDR1 and CDR2 are SEHNR and FQNEAQ (reference sequence). The CDR3 runs 13 residues. V trimming: 5 bases; J trimming: 8 bases; junction bases outside the gene matches: 6. CDR3 bases: TGTGCCAGCAGCCGGACAGGGGTAAGCGGCTACACCTTC. It translates to CASSRTGVSGYTF.

The chain combines TRBV5-1 with TRBJ1-6; TRBD1 matches 7 bases. Germline V gives CDR1 SGHRS, CDR2 YFSETQ. CDR3 size: 15 residues. V dropped 3 bases and J dropped 9; count of bases not matched to a gene: 9. CDR3 sequence: CASSSGTAHISPLHF. CDR3 DNA: TGCGCCAGCAGCTCCGGGACAGCGCATATTTCACCCCTCCACTTT.

V gene TRBV6-2 or TRBV6-3 combines with J gene TRBJ1-5; perhaps TRBD1 as D (6 bases). The CDR3 has 15 residues. Looked up from germline, CDR1 is MNHEY and CDR2 is SVGEGT. V shed 4 bases and J shed 3 bases, with 13 bases lying between them. In DNA, the CDR3 is TGTGCCAGCAGTTCAACAGGGTTTATCAATCAGCCCCAGCATTTT. Translated: CASSSTGFINQPQHF.

The chain couples TRBV29-1 to TRBJ2-7; D gene unclear. Between the trimmed V and J ends, which lost 6 bases and 3 bases, there was a span of 12 bases. The germline gives CDR1 SQVTM, CDR2 ANQGSEA. This CDR3 region has 12 residues. The CDR3 DNA reads as TGCAGCGTCCTTAGAGGAGACTACGAGCAGTACTTC. Translation gives CSVLRGDYEQYF.

The sample holds a few counts of this clone. V is TRBV5-1 and J is TRBJ1-6; D perhaps matches TRBD1 (5 bases). The CDR3 covers 16 residues. The V gene lost 4 bases and the J gene lost 9 bases, with 20 bases spanning the gap. Germline V gene lookup returns CDR1 SGHRS and CDR2 YFSETQ. Here the CDR3 DNA reads TGCGCCAGCAGCGCCGGAGGGACTCATCAGGGTTCACCCCTCCACTTT. It encodes CASSAGGTHQGSPLHF.

This chain connects TRBV11-3 to TRBJ1-2; a weak D match, TRBD1 (5 bases). CDR3 length: 13 residues. Looked up from germline, CDR1 is SGHNT and CDR2 is YENEEA. Trimming left V 1 base short and J 7 bases short, with 10 bases between. The CDR3 loop reads CASSLAGWGGYTF. The CDR3 DNA reads as TGTGCCAGCAGCTTAGCAGGGTGGGGTGGCTACACCTTC.

This chain links TRBV5-4 with TRBJ2-4; TRBD2 aligns across 10 bases. V gave up 2 bases and J gave up 5 bases; unmatched junction bases: 7. The CDR3 is 16 amino acids. Per germline, CDR1 SGHNT and CDR2 YYREEE (reference sequence). As DNA, the CDR3 is TGTGCCAGCAGCTTCCAGCGGGGGGGCGGGGAAAACATTCAGTACTTC. This gives the protein CASSFQRGGGENIQYF.

The genes are TRBV7-9 and TRBJ1-5; D gene uncertain. The ends were cut back, 5 bases at V and 0 bases at J, with 8 bases in the middle. The germline V gene has CDR1 SEHNR and CDR2 FQNEAQ (reference sequence). The CDR3 is 14 residues long. The CDR3 loop is CASSPSYSNQPQHF. DNA of the CDR3: TGTGCCAGCAGCCCCAGTTATAGCAATCAGCCCCAGCATTTT.

The rearrangement links TRBV6-5 to TRBJ1-2, with 10 nucleotides matching TRBD1. CDR3 length: 16 amino acids. The V and J ends lost 2 bases and 4 bases, in that order; junction bases with no gene match: 7. Germline V lookup: CDR1 MNHEY, CDR2 SVGAGI. The CDR3 sequence: CASSYGPGTGAYGYTF. In nucleotides, the CDR3 is TGTGCCAGCAGTTACGGACCCGGGACAGGGGCCTATGGCTACACCTTC.

This clone has more than one count but fewer than ten. The chain recombines TRBV12-3 or TRBV12-4 with TRBJ2-3; D remains ambiguous. The CDR3 consists of 12 residues. V dropped 6 bases and J dropped 5 bases, with 9 bases sitting between them. CDR3 sequence: CASSATGDTQYF. CDR3 DNA sequence: TGTGCCAGCAGCGCTACTGGAGATACGCAGTATTTT.

This rearrangement joins TRBV12-3 or TRBV12-4 to TRBJ2-1; maybe TRBD1 (6 bases). V was shortened by 1 base and J by 10 bases, with 11 bases between the two germline ends. CDR3 length equals 13 residues. The CDR3 region is CASSLGAQGEQFF. Here the CDR3 DNA reads TGTGCCAGCAGTTTAGGGGCCCAGGGGGAGCAGTTCTTC.

This clone is medium-sized by share. V gene TRBV18 combines with J gene TRBJ2-7; 8 bases map to TRBD1. The V and J ends lost 3 bases and 2 bases, in that order; junction bases with no gene match: 6. CDR3 length: 15 amino acids. CDR1 and CDR2 (germline): KGHSH, LQKENI. CDR3 DNA sequence: TGTGCCAGCTCACCGAGAACAGGGGGTACCTACGAGCAGTACTTC. Protein product: CASSPRTGGTYEQYF.